This T cell receptor (beta chain) was sequenced during a study of blood T cell repertoires in COVID-19. Overall study: Sites across the United States, Italy and Spain contributed samples from acute and convalescent COVID-19.

This CDR3 contains 11 residues. Germline assignment: CDR1 SQVTM and CDR2 ANQGSEA. The V end was cut by 7 bases, the J end by 5 bases, with 12 bases between. Sequencing used immunoSEQ multiplex PCR; TCRdb keeps in-frame clones, though not all of them. The sample holds around 130,000 clones; around 84% are singletons and the top ten take approximately 2.4%. The V gene is TRBV29-1, the J gene TRBJ2-7; D is possibly TRBD2 (7 bases). The sample was PBMCs or T cells enriched from blood (not recorded which). This TCR was recovered from a man aged 40-49 years with acute COVID-19. This CDR3 reads CSARGGHEQYF. The CDR3 nucleotides read TGCAGCGCCAGGGGAGGGCACGAGCAGTACTTC.